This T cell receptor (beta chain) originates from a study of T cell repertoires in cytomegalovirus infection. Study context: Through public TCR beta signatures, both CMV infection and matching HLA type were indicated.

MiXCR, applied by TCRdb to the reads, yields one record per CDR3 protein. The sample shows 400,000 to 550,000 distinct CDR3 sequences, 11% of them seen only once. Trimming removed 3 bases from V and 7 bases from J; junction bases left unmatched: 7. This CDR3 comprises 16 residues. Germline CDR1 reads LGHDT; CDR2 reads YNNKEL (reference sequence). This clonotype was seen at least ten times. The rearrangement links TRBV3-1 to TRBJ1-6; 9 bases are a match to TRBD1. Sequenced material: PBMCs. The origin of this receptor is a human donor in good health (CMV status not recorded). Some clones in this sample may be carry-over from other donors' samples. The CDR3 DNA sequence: TGTGCCAGCAGCCAGGGGACAGGGTTACGGAATTCACCCCTCCACTTT. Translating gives CASSQGTGLRNSPLHF. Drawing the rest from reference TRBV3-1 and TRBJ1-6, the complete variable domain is DTAVSQTPKYLVTQMGNDKSIKCEQNLGHDTMYWYKQDSKKFLKIMFSYNNKELIINETVPNRFSPKSPDKAHLNLHINSLELGDSAVYFCASSQGTGLRNSPLHFGNGTRLTVT.